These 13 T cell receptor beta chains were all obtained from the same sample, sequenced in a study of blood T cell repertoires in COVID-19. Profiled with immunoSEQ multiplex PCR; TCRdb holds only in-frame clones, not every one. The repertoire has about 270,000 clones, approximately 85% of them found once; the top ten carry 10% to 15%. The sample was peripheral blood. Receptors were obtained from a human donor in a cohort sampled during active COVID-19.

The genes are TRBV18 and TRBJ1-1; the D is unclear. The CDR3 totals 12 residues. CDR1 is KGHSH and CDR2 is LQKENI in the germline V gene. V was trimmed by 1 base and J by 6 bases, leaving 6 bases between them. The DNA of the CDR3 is TGTGCCAGCTCACCACTTGGCTCTGAAGCTTTCTTT. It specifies CASSPLGSEAFF. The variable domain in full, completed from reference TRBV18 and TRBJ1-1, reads NAGVMQNPRHLVRRRGQEARLRCSPMKGHSHVYWYRQLPEEGLKFMVYLQKENIIDESGMPKERFSAEFPKEGPSILRIQQVVRGDSAAYFCASSPLGSEAFFGQGTRLTVV.

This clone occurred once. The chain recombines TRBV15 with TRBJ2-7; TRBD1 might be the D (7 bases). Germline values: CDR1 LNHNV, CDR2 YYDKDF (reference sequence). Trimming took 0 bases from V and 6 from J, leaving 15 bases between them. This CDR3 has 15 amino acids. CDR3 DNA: TGTGCCACCAGCAGAGATCCAGGGGGAGGCAGCGAGCAGTACTTC. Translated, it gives CATSRDPGGGSEQYF.

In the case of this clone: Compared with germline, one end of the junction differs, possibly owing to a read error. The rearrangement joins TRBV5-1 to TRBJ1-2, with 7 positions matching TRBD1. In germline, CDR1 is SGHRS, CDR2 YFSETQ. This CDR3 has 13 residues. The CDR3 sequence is CASSLGQSGGYTF. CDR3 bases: TGCGCCAGTAGCTTGGGACAGAGCGGGGGCTACACCTTC.

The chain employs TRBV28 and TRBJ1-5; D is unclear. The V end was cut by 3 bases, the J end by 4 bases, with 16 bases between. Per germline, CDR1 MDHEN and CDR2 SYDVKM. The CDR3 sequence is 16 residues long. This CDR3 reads CASSLTRASTNQPQHF. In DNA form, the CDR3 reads TGTGCCAGCAGTTTGACACGAGCAAGCACTAATCAGCCCCAGCATTTT.

The CDR3 protein is CARSRIPPLADNEQFF. DNA of the CDR3: TGTGCCAGAAGCCGTATTCCCCCTCTAGCGGACAATGAGCAGTTCTTC. This chain links TRBV5-3 with TRBJ2-1; 7 bases are a match to TRBD2. TRBV5-3 is an ORF; its function is uncertain. Trimming took 4 bases from V and 5 from J; bases not matched to a gene: 12. The CDR3 sequence is 16 residues long.

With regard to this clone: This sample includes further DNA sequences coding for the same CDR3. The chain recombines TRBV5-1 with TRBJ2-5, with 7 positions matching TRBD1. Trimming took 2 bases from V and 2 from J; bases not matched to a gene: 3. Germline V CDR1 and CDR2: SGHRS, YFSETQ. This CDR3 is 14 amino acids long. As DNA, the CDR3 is TGCGCCAGCAGCTTACAGGGGACGCAAGAGACCCAGTACTTC. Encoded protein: CASSLQGTQETQYF.

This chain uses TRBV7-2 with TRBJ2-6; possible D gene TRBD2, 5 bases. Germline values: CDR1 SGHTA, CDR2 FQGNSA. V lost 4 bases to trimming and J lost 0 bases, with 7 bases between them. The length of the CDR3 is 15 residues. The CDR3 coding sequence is TGTGCCAGCAGCTCCGACTACTCTGGGGCCAACGTCCTGACTTTC. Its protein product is CASSSDYSGANVLTF.

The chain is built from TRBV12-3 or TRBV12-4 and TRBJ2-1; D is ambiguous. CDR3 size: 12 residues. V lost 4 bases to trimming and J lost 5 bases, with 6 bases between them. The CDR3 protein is CASSSRDNEQFF. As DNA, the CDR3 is TGTGCCAGCAGTTCCCGGGACAATGAGCAGTTCTTC.

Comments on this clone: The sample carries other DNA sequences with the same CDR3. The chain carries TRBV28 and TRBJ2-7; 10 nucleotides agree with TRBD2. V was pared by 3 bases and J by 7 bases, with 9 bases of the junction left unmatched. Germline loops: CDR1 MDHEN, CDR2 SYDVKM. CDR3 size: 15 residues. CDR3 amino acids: CASSLRSSGSYEQYF. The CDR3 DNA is TGTGCCAGCAGTTTGAGGTCTAGCGGGAGTTATGAGCAGTACTTC.

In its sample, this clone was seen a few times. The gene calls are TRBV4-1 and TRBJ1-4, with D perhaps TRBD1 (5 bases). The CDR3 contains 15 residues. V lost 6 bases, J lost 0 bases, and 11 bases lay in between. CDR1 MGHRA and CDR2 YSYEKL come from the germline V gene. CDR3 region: CASRWQGATNEKLFF. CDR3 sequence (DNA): TGCGCCAGCAGGTGGCAGGGTGCAACTAATGAAAAACTGTTTTTT.

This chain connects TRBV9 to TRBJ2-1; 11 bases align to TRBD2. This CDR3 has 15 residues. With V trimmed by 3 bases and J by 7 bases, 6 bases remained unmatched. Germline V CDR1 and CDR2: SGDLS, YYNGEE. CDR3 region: CASSGELAGDNEQFF. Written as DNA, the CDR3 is TGTGCCAGCAGCGGTGAACTAGCGGGGGATAATGAGCAGTTCTTC.

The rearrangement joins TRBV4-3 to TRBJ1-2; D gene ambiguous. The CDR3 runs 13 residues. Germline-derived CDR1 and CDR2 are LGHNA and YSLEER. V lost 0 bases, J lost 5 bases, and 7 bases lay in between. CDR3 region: CASSQEGGYGYTF. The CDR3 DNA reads TGCGCCAGCAGCCAAGAGGGAGGTTATGGCTACACCTTC.

The CDR3 reads CASSLVLSGLSYNEQFF. CDR3 coding DNA: TGTGCCAGCAGCTTAGTACTTTCAGGGCTGTCCTACAATGAGCAGTTCTTC. The J gene is TRBJ2-1, the V gene TRBV11-2; tentative D call: TRBD1 (5 bases). Trimming stripped 1 base from V and 1 base from J, with 14 bases between. The CDR3 spans 17 residues. The germline V gene has CDR1 SGHAT and CDR2 FQNNGV.